This T cell receptor (beta chain) was sequenced for a study of T cells after yellow fever vaccination. Study-wide findings and caveats: Peaking on day 5 versus 15, the secondary response was faster but weaker. Re-detected after boosting: most primary clones, around 96% of CD4 and around 86% of CD8.

The CDR3 length is 16 residues. Germline V gene sequence: CDR1 MGHRA, CDR2 YSYEKL. Trimming removed 0 bases at V and 8 bases at J, with 17 bases between. Template-switching 5'RACE yielded the TCR cDNA; a universal primer site and UMIs were added in the process. TCRdb fed the 5' RACE reads into MiXCR, producing one record per CDR3 protein. In the table there are 180,000 or so distinct CDR3 sequences, 8% to 13% of which are singletons. In this sample, this clonotype turned up a few times. Its antigen is undetermined. This rearrangement joins TRBV4-1 to TRBJ2-4, with D maybe TRBD2 (6 bases). Sequencing used CD8+ T cells sorted from PBMCs, obtained 15 days after the yellow fever booster vaccination. The clonotype comes from a man between 18 and 35 years old who received the YFV17D yellow fever vaccine. The CDR3 is CASSQDLQGGLDIQYF. Here the CDR3 DNA reads TGCGCCAGCAGCCAAGATCTCCAGGGAGGCTTAGACATTCAGTACTTC.